Following are 9 T cell receptor beta chains from one sample sequenced in a study of Tregs in tolerant kidney transplant recipients. The nonmyeloablative bone marrow transplants came from related graft donors, with transient mixed chimerism. Using immunoSEQ multiplex PCR, the repertoire was profiled, and TCRdb retains in-frame clones only, with some absent. This table has about 81,000 clones, about 91% appearing once. The sample here was CD4+ T cells from blood (PBMCs), taken 24 months after the transplant. The receptor source for this set is a human patient who received a combined kidney and bone marrow transplant. Some T cells may trace back to the graft donor.

The chain links TRBV11-3 to TRBJ2-7, with D unresolved. CDR1 is SGHNT, CDR2 YENEEA, per germline. The germline V and J ends were trimmed by 5 bases and 3 bases, with 11 bases remaining between them. The CDR3 extends over 13 amino acids. The CDR3 protein is CASSLGYLYEQYF. For the CDR3, the DNA is TGTGCCAGCAGCCTCGGGTACCTCTACGAGCAGTACTTC.

The chain uses TRBV28 and TRBJ2-1; 8 bases are shared with TRBD1. CDR3 size: 18 residues. Germline CDR1 MDHEN, CDR2 SYDVKM. Unmatched junction bases numbered 12, after V lost 0 bases and J lost 5 bases. The CDR3 here is CASSLWTGQGGIDNEQFF. Here the CDR3 DNA reads TGTGCCAGCAGTTTATGGACTGGACAGGGTGGAATTGACAATGAGCAGTTCTTC. Combining the CDR3 with reference TRBV28 and TRBJ2-1 gives the whole variable domain DVKVTQSSRYLVKRTGEKVFLECVQDMDHENMFWYRQDPGLGLRLIYFSYDVKMKEKGDIPEGYSVSREKKERFSLILESASTNQTSMYLCASSLWTGQGGIDNEQFFGPGTRLTVL.

For this clone: The same CDR3 can be traced to other DNA sequences in this sample. The chain joins TRBV30 to TRBJ1-6; 8 nucleotides line up with TRBD1. The CDR3 totals 12 residues. CDR1 is GTSNPN and CDR2 is SVGIG in the germline V gene (reference sequence). V dropped 7 bases and J dropped 7; count of bases not matched to a gene: 3. The CDR3 DNA reads TGTGCCTTTGGACAGGGAAATTCACCCCTCCACTTT. As protein: CAFGQGNSPLHF.

The chain employs TRBV11-2 and TRBJ2-2; perhaps TRBD2 as D (5 bases). Germline values: CDR1 SGHAT, CDR2 FQNNGV. V was shortened by 3 bases and J by 4 bases, with 9 bases between the two germline ends. The length of the CDR3 is 14 residues. The CDR3: CASSLGSPTGELFF. For the CDR3, the DNA is TGTGCCAGCAGCTTGGGGAGTCCCACCGGGGAGCTGTTTTTT.

A remark on this clone: Other DNA variants within this sample encode the same CDR3. V and J are TRBV7-9 and TRBJ1-6; 7 nucleotides align to TRBD1. The junction had 4 bases not matched to a gene; V was cut back by 4 bases and J by 7 bases. CDR3 length: 14 residues. CDR1 and CDR2 (germline): SEHNR, FQNEAQ (reference sequence). This CDR3 is CASSYRDSNSPLHF. The CDR3 coding sequence is TGTGCCAGCAGCTACCGGGACAGCAATTCACCCCTCCACTTT.

The chain joins TRBV10-3 to TRBJ1-4; the match to TRBD1 covers 10 bases. Germline lookup yields CDR1 ENHRY and CDR2 SYGVKD. With 10 bases clipped from V and 5 bases from J, the junction kept 4 bases outside the gene matches. The CDR3 has 13 amino acids. The CDR3 here is CATRTGGNEKLFF. The CDR3 DNA reads as TGTGCCACGAGGACAGGGGGAAATGAAAAACTGTTTTTT.

CDR3 residues: CASRDRGQPYGYTF. The DNA of the CDR3 is TGCGCCAGCAGGGATAGGGGGCAACCCTATGGCTACACCTTC. The chain is built from TRBV5-1 and TRBJ1-2; 7 bases map to TRBD1. The length of the CDR3 is 14 residues. CDR1 is SGHRS and CDR2 is YFSETQ in the germline V gene. The V and J ends lost 5 bases and 4 bases, in that order; junction bases with no gene match: 8.

CDR3 residues: CASSLMGGGLSGELFF. CDR3 nucleotides: TGTGCCAGCAGTTTAATGGGCGGGGGGCTGAGCGGGGAGCTGTTTTTT. The chain is built from TRBV28 and TRBJ2-2; TRBD2 agrees at 8 bases. This CDR3 spans 16 amino acids. Germline CDR1 is MDHEN and CDR2 is SYDVKM. Trimming cost V 2 bases and J 7 bases; bases outside gene matches: 9.

The chain is built from TRBV5-1 and TRBJ2-2; D not certain. The CDR3 covers 14 residues. Germline values: CDR1 SGHRS, CDR2 YFSETQ. Trimming removed 1 base from V and 4 bases from J, with 8 bases in between. CDR3 in amino acids: CASSLSAGTGELFF. Written as DNA, the CDR3 is TGCGCCAGCAGCTTGTCTGCCGGCACCGGGGAGCTGTTTTTT.